This T cell receptor (beta chain) derives from a study of neoadjuvant anti-PD-1 for oral cavity cancer. Study background: Patients without progression got a fourth dose around day 43. Findings of the study overall: TCR analyses covered only three patients per response group. Larger post-treatment preexisting tumor clones tracked with greater tumor shrinkage.

On this clone itself: Antigen unknown.

Looked up from germline, CDR1 is MNHEY and CDR2 is SVGAGI. V was clipped by 6 bases and J by 8 bases, with 21 bases between them. The CDR3 loop spans 15 amino acids. Most tumor samples had 4 to 6 ug input DNA in two replicates. Profiled with immunoSEQ multiplex PCR; TCRdb holds only in-frame clones, not every one. The table has approximately 21,000 clones, 35% to 55% seen once. Noted time point: after neoadjuvant nivolumab, at surgical resection. The source is a person aged 35-79 years with oral cavity squamous cell carcinoma. Material: tumor tissue, obtained after nivolumab (anti-PD-1) treatment. This chain links TRBV6-5 with TRBJ2-3; D tentatively reads TRBD1 or TRBD2 (5 bases each). CDR3: CASRPPGLTLGTQYF. CDR3 sequence (DNA): TGTGCCAGCAGACCCCCGGGGCTAACCCTAGGTACGCAGTATTTT.